This T cell receptor beta chain was found in a study of cytotoxic CD8 clonotypes in ibrutinib-treated CLL. The overall study: Patients attained some 25 partial and 2 complete responses; at median 68 months, about 15 remained remitted while around twelve progressed. The average sample held roughly 250,000 productive templates and 87,000 or so productive rearrangements.

Germline loops: CDR1 MGHRA, CDR2 YSYEKL. V lost 5 bases, J lost 0 bases, and 10 bases lay in between. The length of the CDR3 is 14 residues. Assay: immunoSEQ multiplex PCR; the TCRdb copy retains only in-frame clones and omits some. This sample yields 300,000 to 400,000 clones, of which approximately 67% are seen a single time; 6% to 6.5% belongs to the top ten. This sample comprised PBMCs, obtained after 36 months of ibrutinib treatment. This receptor was taken from a human donor with chronic lymphocytic leukemia. The J gene is TRBJ1-2, the V gene TRBV4-1, with no clear D. The CDR3 spells CASSWAETNYGYTF. In DNA form, the CDR3 reads TGCGCCAGCAGCTGGGCAGAAACTAACTATGGCTACACCTTC.